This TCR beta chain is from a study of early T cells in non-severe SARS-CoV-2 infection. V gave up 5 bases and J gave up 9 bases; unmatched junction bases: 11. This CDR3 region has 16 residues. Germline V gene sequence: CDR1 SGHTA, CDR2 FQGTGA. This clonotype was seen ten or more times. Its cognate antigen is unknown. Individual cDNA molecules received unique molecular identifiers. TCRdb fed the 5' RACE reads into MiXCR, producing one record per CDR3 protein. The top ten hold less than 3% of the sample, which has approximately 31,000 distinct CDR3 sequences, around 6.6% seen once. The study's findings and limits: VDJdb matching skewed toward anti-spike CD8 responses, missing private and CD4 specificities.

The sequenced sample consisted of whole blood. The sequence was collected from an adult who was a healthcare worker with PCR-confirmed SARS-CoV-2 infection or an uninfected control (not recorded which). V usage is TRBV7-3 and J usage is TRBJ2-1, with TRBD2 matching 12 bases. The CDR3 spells CASSPTGLAGMSEQFF. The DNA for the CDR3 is TGTGCCAGCAGCCCCACAGGACTAGCGGGAATGTCTGAGCAGTTCTTC.